A selection of T cell receptor beta chains follows, all from one sample in a study of cytomegalovirus exposure and HLA in healthy donors. Only in-frame clones appear in the TCRdb table, and some are missing; sequencing was by immunoSEQ multiplex PCR. The sample contains about 190,000 clones, under 80% of which appear only once. The sample was PBMCs. The receptor source for this set is a man aged 25 to 40 in good health and CMV-seropositive. The CDR3 runs from the conserved cysteine through the conserved F or W. A D gene is named only where the DNA matches it firmly. A row's size may be missing; if present it is once, few, many or a size class.

CDR3aa: CAISADSAGGNQPQHF
CDR3nt: TGTGCCATCAGCGCGGACAGCGCGGGCGGGAATCAGCCCCAGCATTTT
abundance: NA
j_gene: TRBJ1-5
d_gene: NA
v_gene: TRBV10-3

CDR3aa: CASSPTGGGQPQHF
CDR3nt: TGTGCCAGCAGCCCAACAGGGGGCGGCCAGCCCCAGCATTTT
abundance: once
j_gene: TRBJ1-5
d_gene: TRBD1
v_gene: TRBV7-9

CDR3aa: CASSTGERNQPQHF
CDR3nt: TGTGCCAGCAGTACAGGAGAAAGGAATCAGCCCCAGCATTTT
abundance: NA
j_gene: TRBJ1-5
d_gene: NA
v_gene: TRBV6-5

CDR3aa: CASSPRSGSSYEQYF
CDR3nt: TGTGCCAGCAGCCCCAGAAGTGGCAGCTCCTACGAGCAGTACTTC
abundance: NA
j_gene: TRBJ2-7
d_gene: NA
v_gene: TRBV9

CDR3aa: CASSPGVRGQREAFF
CDR3nt: TGTGCCAGCTCACCAGGGGTCAGGGGGCAACGAGAAGCTTTCTTT
abundance: NA
j_gene: TRBJ1-1
d_gene: TRBD1
v_gene: TRBV18

CDR3aa: CAGRTGDVYEQYF
CDR3nt: TGTGCCGGGAGGACAGGGGATGTTTACGAGCAGTACTTC
abundance: NA
j_gene: TRBJ2-7
d_gene: TRBD1
v_gene: TRBV19

CDR3aa: CASSLGGLGTEAFF
CDR3nt: TGTGCCAGCAGCTTAGGAGGGTTGGGCACTGAAGCTTTCTTT
abundance: NA
j_gene: TRBJ1-1
d_gene: NA
v_gene: TRBV7-9

CDR3aa: CASSGGQVGELFF
CDR3nt: TGTGCCAGTAGTGGTGGGCAAGTCGGGGAGCTGTTTTTT
abundance: few
j_gene: TRBJ2-2
d_gene: NA
v_gene: TRBV19

CDR3aa: CASRRGTSLSNEQFF
CDR3nt: TGTGCCAGCAGACGCGGGACTAGCCTCTCCAATGAGCAGTTCTTC
abundance: few
j_gene: TRBJ2-1
d_gene: TRBD2
v_gene: TRBV6-5

CDR3aa: CASIEFVSGELFF
CDR3nt: TGTGCCAGCATCGAGTTCGTCTCCGGGGAGCTGTTTTTT
abundance: NA
j_gene: TRBJ2-2
d_gene: NA
v_gene: TRBV2

CDR3aa: CASTHRVNTEAFF
CDR3nt: TGTGCCAGCACCCACAGGGTAAACACTGAAGCTTTCTTT
abundance: NA
j_gene: TRBJ1-1
d_gene: NA
v_gene: TRBV25-1

CDR3aa: CASSGDRGPSRGYTF
CDR3nt: TGTGCCAGCAGTGGGGACAGGGGGCCTTCGCGGGGCTACACCTTC
abundance: NA
j_gene: TRBJ1-2
d_gene: TRBD1
v_gene: TRBV28

CDR3aa: CAWRQGTTIWNSPLHF
CDR3nt: TGTGCCTGGAGACAGGGGACGACGATTTGGAATTCACCCCTCCACTTT
abundance: NA
j_gene: TRBJ1-6
d_gene: TRBD1
v_gene: TRBV30

CDR3aa: CASRPQTSNTEAFF
CDR3nt: TGTGCCAGCCGACCCCAGACTTCGAACACTGAAGCTTTCTTT
abundance: NA
j_gene: TRBJ1-1
d_gene: NA
v_gene: TRBV6-5

CDR3aa: CSVQAGLSTEQYF
CDR3nt: TGCAGCGTTCAAGCAGGATTGTCTACCGAGCAGTACTTC
abundance: NA
j_gene: TRBJ2-7
d_gene: NA
v_gene: TRBV29-1

CDR3aa: CASSLGAEGEKLFF
CDR3nt: TGTGCCAGCAGCTTAGGGGCCGAGGGTGAAAAACTGTTTTTT
abundance: NA
j_gene: TRBJ1-4
d_gene: NA
v_gene: TRBV7-2

CDR3aa: CASSFPGRTYGYTF
CDR3nt: TGTGCCAGCAGCTTCCCGGGGAGGACCTATGGCTACACCTTC
abundance: NA
j_gene: TRBJ1-2
d_gene: NA
v_gene: TRBV7-9

CDR3aa: CASSPDRSNNEQFF
CDR3nt: TGTGCCAGCAGCCCGGACAGGTCCAACAATGAGCAGTTCTTC
abundance: once
j_gene: TRBJ2-1
d_gene: TRBD1
v_gene: TRBV7-9

CDR3aa: CASSPGPARGEQYF
CDR3nt: TGTGCCAGCAGTCCGGGACCCGCCAGGGGCGAGCAGTACTTC
abundance: NA
j_gene: TRBJ2-7
d_gene: NA
v_gene: TRBV27

CDR3aa: CASSYQGRNYGYTF
CDR3nt: TGTGCCAGCAGTTACCAGGGCAGAAACTATGGCTACACCTTC
abundance: few
j_gene: TRBJ1-2
d_gene: NA
v_gene: TRBV6-5

CDR3aa: CASRSGGAGGELFF
CDR3nt: TGTGCCAGCAGGAGCGGGGGGGCCGGCGGGGAGCTGTTTTTT
abundance: NA
j_gene: TRBJ2-2
d_gene: TRBD2
v_gene: TRBV6-1

CDR3aa: CASSSQGGPAPNTQYF
CDR3nt: TGTGCCAGCAGCTCCCAGGGGGGACCCGCGCCAAATACGCAGTATTTT
abundance: NA
j_gene: TRBJ2-3
d_gene: NA
v_gene: TRBV7-3

CDR3aa: CASSAGTSGVTDTQYF
CDR3nt: TGTGCCAGCAGCGCAGGGACTAGCGGGGTCACAGATACGCAGTATTTT
abundance: NA
j_gene: TRBJ2-3
d_gene: TRBD2
v_gene: TRBV9

CDR3aa: CASVGPWTEAFF
CDR3nt: TGCGCCAGCGTGGGGCCGTGGACTGAAGCTTTCTTT
abundance: NA
j_gene: TRBJ1-1
d_gene: NA
v_gene: TRBV23-1

CDR3aa: CASSIGTSRREQYF
CDR3nt: TGTGCCAGCAGCATCGGGACTAGCCGGCGCGAGCAGTACTTC
abundance: NA
j_gene: TRBJ2-7
d_gene: TRBD2
v_gene: TRBV7-9

CDR3aa: CASTSTIAGGGYEQYF
CDR3nt: TGTGCCAGCACCTCTACAATAGCGGGAGGGGGATACGAGCAGTACTTC
abundance: NA
j_gene: TRBJ2-7
d_gene: TRBD2
v_gene: TRBV28

CDR3aa: CASSLAGRARAKNIQYF
CDR3nt: TGTGCCAGCAGCTTGGCTGGCAGGGCGCGGGCCAAAAACATTCAGTACTTC
abundance: NA
j_gene: TRBJ2-4
d_gene: NA
v_gene: TRBV5-4

CDR3aa: CASSLYVEGPNSPLHF
CDR3nt: TGTGCCAGCAGCCTCTACGTGGAGGGGCCTAATTCACCCCTCCACTTT
abundance: NA
j_gene: TRBJ1-6
d_gene: NA
v_gene: TRBV4-2

CDR3aa: CASSLQRGEEFF
CDR3nt: TGTGCCAGCAGCCTCCAGCGGGGGGAAGAGTTCTTC
abundance: NA
j_gene: TRBJ2-1
d_gene: TRBD2
v_gene: TRBV6-5

CDR3aa: CASRGGGNTIYF
CDR3nt: TGTGCCAGCAGAGGCGGTGGAAACACCATATATTTT
abundance: NA
j_gene: TRBJ1-3
d_gene: NA
v_gene: TRBV9

CDR3aa: CAISEPGRKGAREQYF
CDR3nt: TGTGCCATCAGCGAACCAGGGCGAAAGGGGGCGAGGGAGCAGTACTTC
abundance: NA
j_gene: TRBJ2-7
d_gene: TRBD1
v_gene: TRBV10-3

CDR3aa: CAIRTTGGASEAFF
CDR3nt: TGTGCCATCAGGACGACAGGGGGCGCATCGGAAGCTTTCTTT
abundance: NA
j_gene: TRBJ1-1
d_gene: TRBD1
v_gene: TRBV10-3

CDR3aa: CASSFEPRLDTDTQYF
CDR3nt: TGCGCCAGCAGCTTTGAACCTCGGCTAGACACAGATACGCAGTATTTT
abundance: NA
j_gene: TRBJ2-3
d_gene: NA
v_gene: TRBV5-1

CDR3aa: CASSQDLWGTVYEQYF
CDR3nt: TGCGCCAGCAGCCAAGATCTTTGGGGCACCGTCTACGAGCAGTACTTC
abundance: NA
j_gene: TRBJ2-7
d_gene: NA
v_gene: TRBV4-1

CDR3aa: CSSSLVGSLAYEQYF
CDR3nt: TGTTCCAGCAGCTTAGTGGGCAGTTTAGCCTACGAGCAGTACTTC
abundance: NA
j_gene: TRBJ2-7
d_gene: NA
v_gene: TRBV7-9

CDR3aa: CASSFLRGINTGELFF
CDR3nt: TGTGCCAGCAGTTTTTTGCGGGGGATAAACACCGGGGAGCTGTTTTTT
abundance: NA
j_gene: TRBJ2-2
d_gene: TRBD2
v_gene: TRBV6-6

CDR3aa: CASSDSGTSYEQYF
CDR3nt: TGTGCCAGCAGTGATTCGGGGACATCCTACGAGCAGTACTTC
abundance: once
j_gene: TRBJ2-7
d_gene: NA
v_gene: TRBV2

CDR3aa: CAGQGSAYEQYF
CDR3nt: TGTGCCGGACAGGGATCGGCCTACGAGCAGTACTTC
abundance: once
j_gene: TRBJ2-7
d_gene: TRBD1
v_gene: TRBV2

CDR3aa: CASQDRANYGYTF
CDR3nt: TGTGCCAGCCAGGACAGAGCTAACTATGGCTACACCTTC
abundance: once
j_gene: TRBJ1-2
d_gene: NA
v_gene: TRBV5-4

CDR3aa: CASSTGSDTQYF
CDR3nt: TGTGCCAGTAGCACAGGTTCAGATACGCAGTATTTT
abundance: NA
j_gene: TRBJ2-3
d_gene: NA
v_gene: TRBV19

CDR3aa: CASSPGALAGVTDTQYF
CDR3nt: TGTGCTAGCAGCCCAGGGGCACTAGCGGGAGTGACAGATACGCAGTATTTT
abundance: once
j_gene: TRBJ2-3
d_gene: TRBD2
v_gene: TRBV7-7

CDR3aa: CASSLSTGTRSLDTQYF
CDR3nt: TGTGCCAGCAGCTTAAGTACCGGGACTCGATCCCTAGATACGCAGTATTTT
abundance: NA
j_gene: TRBJ2-3
d_gene: NA
v_gene: TRBV11-2

CDR3aa: CASSEGLRSQYF
CDR3nt: TGTGCCAGCAGTGAGGGACTGAGGAGCCAGTACTTC
abundance: NA
j_gene: TRBJ2-5
d_gene: NA
v_gene: TRBV28

CDR3aa: CASSFLQFSTSGTEAFF
CDR3nt: TGTGCCAGCAGCTTCCTACAATTTAGCACTTCGGGCACTGAAGCTTTCTTT
abundance: NA
j_gene: TRBJ1-1
d_gene: NA
v_gene: TRBV5-5

CDR3aa: CASSLGTGVENIQYF
CDR3nt: TGCGCCAGCAGCTTGGGGACAGGGGTGGAAAACATTCAGTACTTC
abundance: NA
j_gene: TRBJ2-4
d_gene: TRBD1
v_gene: TRBV5-1

CDR3aa: CAGEAGDREQYF
CDR3nt: TGTGCCGGCGAGGCGGGAGATCGCGAGCAGTACTTC
abundance: NA
j_gene: TRBJ2-7
d_gene: TRBD2
v_gene: TRBV7-9

CDR3aa: CASSQDSTGVGNTIYF
CDR3nt: TGCGCCAGCAGCCAAGACTCGACAGGGGTCGGAAACACCATATATTTT
abundance: few
j_gene: TRBJ1-3
d_gene: TRBD1
v_gene: TRBV4-3

CDR3aa: CAISGSQNTEAFF
CDR3nt: TGTGCCATCAGTGGGTCACAGAACACTGAAGCTTTCTTT
abundance: NA
j_gene: TRBJ1-1
d_gene: NA
v_gene: TRBV10-3

CDR3aa: CASSLFSSSNTEAFF
CDR3nt: TGTGCCAGCAGCTTATTTTCCTCCTCGAACACTGAAGCTTTCTTT
abundance: NA
j_gene: TRBJ1-1
d_gene: NA
v_gene: TRBV7-9

CDR3aa: CASTNPKQGNTEAFF
CDR3nt: TGTGCCAGCACCAACCCTAAACAGGGGAACACTGAAGCTTTCTTT
abundance: NA
j_gene: TRBJ1-1
d_gene: NA
v_gene: TRBV5-4

CDR3aa: CASSLAGTGGYGYTF
CDR3nt: TGCGCCAGCAGCTTGGCCGGGACGGGGGGCTATGGCTACACCTTC
abundance: NA
j_gene: TRBJ1-2
d_gene: NA
v_gene: TRBV5-1

CDR3aa: CAWSVFGRGYGYTF
CDR3nt: TGTGCCTGGAGTGTCTTCGGCAGGGGTTATGGCTACACCTTC
abundance: NA
j_gene: TRBJ1-2
d_gene: NA
v_gene: TRBV30

CDR3aa: CASSLGLAGRSTDTQYF
CDR3nt: TGTGCCAGCAGCTTGGGACTAGCGGGACGAAGCACAGATACGCAGTATTTT
abundance: NA
j_gene: TRBJ2-3
d_gene: TRBD2
v_gene: TRBV5-8

CDR3aa: CASSLLGTGETEAFF
CDR3nt: TGTGCCAGCAGCTTATTGGGGACAGGGGAGACTGAAGCTTTCTTT
abundance: NA
j_gene: TRBJ1-1
d_gene: TRBD1
v_gene: TRBV7-2

CDR3aa: CATNYGTKKIQYF
CDR3nt: TGTGCCACCAACTACGGGACTAAAAAGATTCAGTACTTC
abundance: few
j_gene: TRBJ2-4
d_gene: TRBD2
v_gene: TRBV15

CDR3aa: CASSGNGYEQYF
CDR3nt: TGTGCCAGCAGCGGGAACGGCTACGAGCAGTACTTC
abundance: NA
j_gene: TRBJ2-7
d_gene: NA
v_gene: TRBV6-5

CDR3aa: CASSQSGVNYGYTF
CDR3nt: TGTGCCAGCAGCCAATCAGGGGTTAACTATGGCTACACCTTC
abundance: once
j_gene: TRBJ1-2
d_gene: NA
v_gene: TRBV4-2

CDR3aa: CASSPEVAGVYEQYF
CDR3nt: TGTGCCAGCAGCCCTGAAGTAGCGGGAGTCTACGAGCAGTACTTC
abundance: NA
j_gene: TRBJ2-7
d_gene: TRBD2
v_gene: TRBV13

CDR3aa: CASSWRGGDYGYTF
CDR3nt: TGTGCCAGCAGCTGGAGGGGGGGGGACTATGGCTACACCTTC
abundance: NA
j_gene: TRBJ1-2
d_gene: NA
v_gene: TRBV7-2